A single sample is the source of the 21 T cell receptor beta chains below, sequenced in a study of blood T cell repertoires in COVID-19. The data were produced by immunoSEQ multiplex PCR, yet TCRdb's version contains in-frame clones alone and is incomplete. Of about 100,000 clones listed, about 77% are singletons. Sample: peripheral blood. The receptors stem from a man in his 70s with active or convalescent COVID-19.

The rearrangement links TRBV11-1 to TRBJ2-7, with TRBD1 as a possible D gene (5 bases). The length of the CDR3 is 14 residues. The germline V gene has CDR1 SGHAT and CDR2 FQDESV (reference sequence). The V end lost 6 bases, the J end lost 0 bases, and 12 bases lay between the germline ends. CDR3 nucleotides: TGTGCCAGCAGTTCACTCAGGGCCTCCTACGAGCAGTACTTC. Translated, it gives CASSSLRASYEQYF.

The rearrangement joins TRBV6-6 to TRBJ2-1; the match to TRBD2 covers 14 bases. J lost 0 bases, V lost 5 bases, and 9 bases had no gene match. The CDR3 consists of 19 residues. The germline V gene encodes CDR1 MNHNY and CDR2 SVGAGI (reference sequence). CDR3 nucleotides: TGTGCCAGCAGTCCACCGGGACTAGCGGGGGCGGTCTCCTACAATGAGCAGTTCTTC. It encodes CASSPPGLAGAVSYNEQFF.

The chain links TRBV28 to TRBJ2-7; D is possibly TRBD1 (5 bases). CDR1 is MDHEN, CDR2 SYDVKM, per germline. V dropped 4 bases and J dropped 2 bases, with 12 bases sitting between them. The CDR3 sequence is 14 residues long. CDR3 region: CASSSSGYPYEQYF. CDR3 nucleotide sequence: TGTGCCAGCAGTTCGTCAGGGTATCCCTACGAGCAGTACTTC.

The chain employs TRBV6-5 and TRBJ2-3, with 10 bases that match TRBD1. The CDR3 extends over 15 amino acids. Germline trimming cut 6 bases from V and 3 bases from J; bases unmatched to any gene: 6. Germline-derived CDR1 and CDR2 are MNHEY and SVGAGI. CDR3 DNA sequence: TGTGCCAGCAGCCCGACAGGGGGCATGACAGATACGCAGTATTTT. It is translated as CASSPTGGMTDTQYF.

In its sample, this clone was seen once. This rearrangement joins TRBV4-2 to TRBJ2-5; D unclear. Germline V CDR1 and CDR2: LGHNA, YNFKEQ. Trimming removed 0 bases from V and 2 bases from J, with 7 bases in between. The CDR3 runs 14 residues. The CDR3: CASSQDWRQETQYF. The DNA for the CDR3 is TGTGCCAGCAGCCAAGATTGGCGGCAAGAGACCCAGTACTTC.

CDR3 region: CASSLRGSGNTIYF. DNA for the CDR3: TGTGCCAGCAGCTTACGGGGCTCTGGAAACACCATATATTTT. The chain combines TRBV7-6 with TRBJ1-3; D gene ambiguous. Germline V gene lookup returns CDR1 SGHVS and CDR2 FNYEAQ. Trimming shortened V by 2 bases and J by 0 bases, and 5 bases separated the two germline ends. The CDR3 covers 14 residues.

The chain uses TRBV24-1 and TRBJ2-3; 8 bases line up with TRBD2. The CDR3 runs to 14 residues. Trimming at V came to 9 bases and at J to 3 bases, leaving 7 bases not matched to a gene. Germline V gene data show CDR1 as KGHDR and CDR2 as SFDVKD. The CDR3 DNA reads TGTGCCACCGCGAGTTCGGGGGGGACAGATACGCAGTATTTT. Amino acid sequence: CATASSGGTDTQYF.

The chain combines TRBV6-5 with TRBJ1-5, with 9 bases fitting TRBD1. Trimming at V came to 5 bases and at J to 6 bases, leaving 5 bases not matched to a gene. CDR3 length equals 14 residues. Per germline, CDR1 MNHEY and CDR2 SVGAGI. CDR3 sequence (DNA): TGTGCCAGCAGTACTACAGGGGGCGGTCAGCCCCAGCATTTT. Its protein product is CASSTTGGGQPQHF.

The chain links TRBV6-2 or TRBV6-3 to TRBJ1-3, with 9 nucleotides matching TRBD1. This CDR3 contains 15 residues. From germline, CDR1 is MNHEY and CDR2 SVGEGT. Trimming removed 0 bases from V and 4 bases from J; junction bases left unmatched: 1. The CDR3 region is CASSYSGQGGNTIYF. CDR3 bases: TGTGCCAGCAGTTACTCGGGACAGGGCGGAAACACCATATATTTT.

The gene calls are TRBV24-1 and TRBJ2-4, with D perhaps TRBD1 (6 bases). The V and J ends lost 7 bases and 12 bases respectively, with 24 bases between them. The length of the CDR3 is 15 residues. Germline CDR1 reads KGHDR; CDR2 reads SFDVKD. The CDR3 is CATRLDRRQNKGQYF. CDR3 bases: TGTGCCACCAGACTCGACAGGCGACAAAACAAGGGTCAGTACTTC.

The chain employs TRBV7-3 and TRBJ1-1; D is unclear. The V end was cut by 3 bases, the J end by 4 bases, with 9 bases between. The germline CDR1 and CDR2 sequences are SGHTA and FQGTGA. The CDR3 is 13 residues long. CDR3 sequence reads: CASSFTGSTEAFF. As DNA, the CDR3 is TGTGCCAGCAGCTTTACGGGGAGCACTGAAGCTTTCTTT.

The chain combines TRBV20-1 with TRBJ1-2; D is uncertain. Per the germline V gene, CDR1 is DFQATT and CDR2 is SNEGSKA (reference sequence). The CDR3 has 10 amino acids. The V gene lost 5 bases and the J gene lost 8 bases, with 9 bases spanning the gap. The CDR3 DNA follows: TGCAGTGCTTACACGGGAGGCTACACCTTC. This codes for CSAYTGGYTF.

This clone was recorded a few times. V is TRBV15 and J is TRBJ1-2; TRBD1 aligns across 10 bases. Germline CDR1 is LNHNV and CDR2 is YYDKDF (reference sequence). The V segment lost 5 bases and the J segment 8 bases; nucleotides outside the gene matches: 11. This CDR3 contains 15 residues. CDR3 residues: CATSPPGTGVFGYTF. CDR3 coding DNA: TGTGCCACCAGCCCCCCCGGGACAGGGGTTTTCGGCTACACCTTC.

The genes are TRBV6-1 and TRBJ2-1, with 10 positions matching TRBD1. Germline values: CDR1 MNHNS, CDR2 SASEGT. This CDR3 comprises 16 residues. The ends lost 4 bases at V and 2 bases at J; junction bases unmatched: 5. The CDR3 DNA is TGTGCCAGCAGTGCCCTTGGGACAGGGGCCTACAATGAGCAGTTCTTC. The encoded protein is CASSALGTGAYNEQFF.

J is TRBJ1-1 and V is TRBV13, with D perhaps matching TRBD1 (5 bases). CDR1 and CDR2 (germline): PRHDT, FYEKMQ (reference sequence). Trimming stripped 3 bases from V and 2 bases from J, with 13 bases between. There are 15 residues in the CDR3. CDR3 sequence (DNA): TGTGCCAGCAGCTTTTTAGCCCAGGGAAACACTGAAGCTTTCTTT. It specifies CASSFLAQGNTEAFF.

The rearrangement links TRBV19 to TRBJ1-1; 9 bases agree with TRBD1. The V gene's germline CDR1 is LNHDA and CDR2 SQIVND (reference sequence). Germline trimming cut 2 bases from V and 6 bases from J; bases unmatched to any gene: 10. The CDR3 sequence is 16 residues long. CDR3 protein: CASSIKTGTGRPEAFF. CDR3 bases: TGTGCCAGTAGTATAAAGACCGGGACAGGGAGGCCTGAAGCTTTCTTT.

V gene TRBV7-3 combines with J gene TRBJ2-1; 9 bases agree with TRBD2. This CDR3 is built from 17 residues. Germline V gene sequence: CDR1 SGHTA, CDR2 FQGTGA. Unmatched junction bases numbered 13, after V lost 2 bases and J lost 8 bases. The CDR3 sequence: CASSLGVGSGRSYEQFF. CDR3 nucleotides: TGTGCCAGCAGCTTAGGCGTTGGTAGCGGGAGATCATATGAGCAGTTCTTC.

The V and J genes are TRBV19 and TRBJ2-1; TRBD2 agrees at 7 bases. This CDR3 contains 15 residues. Trimming removed 7 bases from V and 0 bases from J; junction bases left unmatched: 6. CDR1 LNHDA and CDR2 SQIVND come from the germline V gene (reference sequence). CDR3 sequence reads: CASTWGGSSYNEQFF. The CDR3 nucleotides are TGTGCCAGTACATGGGGGGGAAGCTCCTACAATGAGCAGTTCTTC.

This sequence joins TRBV5-1 and TRBJ2-1; 10 bases are shared with TRBD1. The CDR3 covers 14 residues. The germline gives CDR1 SGHRS, CDR2 YFSETQ. V lost 4 bases, J lost 9 bases, and 7 bases stayed unmatched. CDR3 protein: CASSAGQGGSEQFF. In DNA form, the CDR3 reads TGCGCCAGCAGCGCAGGACAGGGGGGGAGTGAGCAGTTCTTC.

The CDR3 spells CASSSWDREYEQYF. CDR3 in DNA: TGTGCCAGCAGCTCCTGGGACAGGGAATACGAGCAGTACTTC. The rearrangement uses TRBV11-1 and TRBJ2-7; 9 bases fit TRBD1. J was trimmed by 4 bases and V by 4 bases; bases with no gene match: 5. Germline V gives CDR1 SGHAT, CDR2 FQDESV (reference sequence). This CDR3 comprises 14 residues.

This chain uses TRBV6-1 with TRBJ1-6; D call uncertain. CDR1 is MNHNS and CDR2 is SASEGT in the germline V gene. The CDR3 has 16 residues. V lost 2 bases to trimming and J lost 2 bases, with 10 bases between them. As DNA, the CDR3 is TGTGCCAGCAGTGAACACGGGATCACCTATAATTCACCCCTCCACTTT. Amino acid sequence: CASSEHGITYNSPLHF.